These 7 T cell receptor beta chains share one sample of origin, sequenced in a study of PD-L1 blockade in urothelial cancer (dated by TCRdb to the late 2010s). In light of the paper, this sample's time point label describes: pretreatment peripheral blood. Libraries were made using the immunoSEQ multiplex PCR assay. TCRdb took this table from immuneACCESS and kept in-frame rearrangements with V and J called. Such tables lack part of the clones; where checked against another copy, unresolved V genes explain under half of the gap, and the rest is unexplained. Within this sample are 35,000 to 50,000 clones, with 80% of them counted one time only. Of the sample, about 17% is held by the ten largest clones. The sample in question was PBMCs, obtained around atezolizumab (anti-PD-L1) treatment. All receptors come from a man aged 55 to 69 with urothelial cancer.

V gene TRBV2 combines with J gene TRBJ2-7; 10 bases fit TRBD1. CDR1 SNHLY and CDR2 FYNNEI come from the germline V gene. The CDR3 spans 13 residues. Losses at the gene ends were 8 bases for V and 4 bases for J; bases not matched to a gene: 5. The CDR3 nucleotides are TGTGCCAGCCTTCCGGGACAGGGGTACGAGCAGTACTTC. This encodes CASLPGQGYEQYF.

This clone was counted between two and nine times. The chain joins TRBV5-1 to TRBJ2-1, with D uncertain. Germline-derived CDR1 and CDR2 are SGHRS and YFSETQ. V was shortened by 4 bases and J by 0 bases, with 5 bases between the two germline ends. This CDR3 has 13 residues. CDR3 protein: CASSRGSYNEQFF. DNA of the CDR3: TGCGCCAGCAGCCGAGGCTCCTACAATGAGCAGTTCTTC.

The CDR3 sequence: CASSPGLRGMNTEAFF. CDR3 bases: TGTGCCAGCAGCCCCGGGTTAAGGGGAATGAACACTGAAGCTTTCTTT. This chain connects TRBV11-2 to TRBJ1-1; a weak D match, TRBD1 (5 bases). This CDR3 is 16 amino acids long. Per the germline V gene, CDR1 is SGHAT and CDR2 is FQNNGV. Trimming shortened V by 5 bases and J by 0 bases, and 16 bases separated the two germline ends. Full variable domain (outside the CDR3, taken from reference TRBV11-2 and TRBJ1-1): EAGVAQSPRYKIIEKRQSVAFWCNPISGHATLYWYQQILGQGPKLLIQFQNNGVVDDSQLPKDRFSAERLKGVDSTLKIQPAKLEDSAVYLCASSPGLRGMNTEAFFGQGTRLTVV.

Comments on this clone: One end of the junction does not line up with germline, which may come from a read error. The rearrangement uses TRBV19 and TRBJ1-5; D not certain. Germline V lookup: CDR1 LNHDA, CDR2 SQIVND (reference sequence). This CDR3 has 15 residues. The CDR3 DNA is TGTGCCAGTAGCCGGCGCCTCGATAGCAATCAACCCCAGCATTTT. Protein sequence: CASSRRLDSNQPQHF.

The CDR3 DNA sequence: TGTGCCAGCAGTCCTCTTGACCTACGGTCTAGCGGAAAACTGTTTTTT. It yields the protein CASSPLDLRSSGKLFF. The chain recombines TRBV2 with TRBJ1-4; D gene ambiguous. The CDR3 is made up of 16 amino acids. Germline V gene lookup returns CDR1 SNHLY and CDR2 FYNNEI. The germline V and J ends were trimmed by 5 bases and 10 bases, with 23 bases remaining between them.

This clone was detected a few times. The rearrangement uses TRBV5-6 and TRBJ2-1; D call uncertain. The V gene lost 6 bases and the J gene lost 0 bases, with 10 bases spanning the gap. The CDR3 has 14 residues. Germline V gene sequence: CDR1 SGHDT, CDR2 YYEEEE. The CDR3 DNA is TGTGCCAGCACCAGAAGGAGCTCCTACAATGAGCAGTTCTTC. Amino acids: CASTRRSSYNEQFF.

CDR3 residues: CASSPRTGHTGELFF. CDR3 sequence (DNA): TGTGCCAGCTCACCCCGGACAGGCCACACCGGGGAGCTGTTTTTT. V is TRBV18 and J is TRBJ2-2; the match to TRBD1 covers 7 bases. The CDR3 loop spans 15 amino acids. Germline V gene sequence: CDR1 KGHSH, CDR2 LQKENI. The V segment lost 3 bases and the J segment 3 bases; nucleotides outside the gene matches: 4.